What follows are 27 T cell receptor beta chains derived from one specimen sequenced in a study of cytomegalovirus exposure and HLA in healthy donors. A multiplex PCR was run with 60 Vbeta primers and 13 Jbeta primers. The data were produced by immunoSEQ multiplex PCR, yet TCRdb's version contains in-frame clones alone and is incomplete. There are 110,000 or so clones in the sample; over 70% occur only once, and roughly 2.1% lies in the top ten. Sequencing input: PBMCs. Receptors originate from a man aged 25-45 years in good health and CMV-seronegative.

The rearrangement links TRBV11-2 to TRBJ2-7, with 10 bases fitting TRBD2. Unmatched junction bases numbered 8, after V lost 3 bases and J lost 0 bases. There are 17 residues in the CDR3. Germline V gene data show CDR1 as SGHAT and CDR2 as FQNNGV. CDR3 sequence reads: CASSFGFLAGASYEQYF. The CDR3 coding sequence is TGTGCCAGCAGCTTCGGTTTCCTAGCGGGAGCCTCCTACGAGCAGTACTTC.

V and J are TRBV7-2 and TRBJ1-1, with D unclear. The V and J ends lost 4 bases and 11 bases respectively, with 11 bases between them. CDR1 SGHTA and CDR2 FQGNSA come from the germline V gene. CDR3 length: 11 residues. CDR3 DNA: TGTGCCAGCAGCTCGCAGGCAATGGCTTTCTTT. Translated, it gives CASSSQAMAFF.

This clone was seen a single time. This rearrangement joins TRBV7-2 to TRBJ2-1; TRBD2 aligns across 14 bases. This CDR3 has 18 residues. Germline CDR1 SGHTA, CDR2 FQGNSA. V lost 4 bases and J lost 3; bases outside the gene matches: 8. The CDR3 is CASSYRGTSGRFYNEQFF. CDR3 nucleotide sequence: TGTGCCAGCAGCTATCGAGGGACTAGCGGGAGATTCTACAATGAGCAGTTCTTC.

The chain combines TRBV5-1 with TRBJ2-1; the D is unclear. Germline loops: CDR1 SGHRS, CDR2 YFSETQ. Trimming removed 4 bases at V and 3 bases at J, with 8 bases between. There are 13 residues in the CDR3. The CDR3 is CASSREDYNEQFF. Written as DNA, the CDR3 is TGCGCCAGCAGCCGAGAAGACTACAATGAGCAGTTCTTC.

This clone was seen a single time. This chain links TRBV25-1 with TRBJ2-5, with 11 bases identical to TRBD1. Germline V gene sequence: CDR1 MGHDK, CDR2 SYGVNS. Germline trimming cut 7 bases from V and 4 bases from J; bases unmatched to any gene: 11. There are 16 residues in the CDR3. The CDR3 loop is CASIKGDRGISETQYF. The CDR3 DNA reads TGTGCCAGCATCAAAGGGGACAGGGGGATCTCAGAGACCCAGTACTTC.

The V and J genes are TRBV7-2 and TRBJ1-2, with D maybe TRBD1 (6 bases). V lost 4 bases and J 8 bases, leaving 17 bases between the germline ends. The CDR3 is 14 residues long. Looked up from germline, CDR1 is SGHTA and CDR2 is FQGNSA. The CDR3 coding sequence is TGTGCCAGCAGCTCCCCCAGGGGCGTAGTGGGCTACACCTTC. Encoded protein: CASSSPRGVVGYTF.

The V call is TRBV28, the J call TRBJ2-2; 9 bases agree with TRBD2. Germline V gene sequence: CDR1 MDHEN, CDR2 SYDVKM. CDR3 length: 18 residues. Trimming cost V 8 bases and J 1 base; bases outside gene matches: 14. This CDR3 is CASLNHEPSGKNTGELFF. The CDR3 nucleotides are TGTGCCAGCCTAAATCATGAGCCTAGCGGGAAGAACACCGGGGAGCTGTTTTTT.

The genes are TRBV27 and TRBJ2-2, with a possible D match to TRBD1 (6 bases). The germline V gene has CDR1 MNHEY and CDR2 SMNVEV (reference sequence). Trimming stripped 1 base from V and 4 bases from J, with 10 bases between. CDR3 length: 15 residues. The CDR3, as DNA: TGTGCCAGCAGTTTATACAGGGATGGCACCGGGGAGCTGTTTTTT. Translation: CASSLYRDGTGELFF.

This chain connects TRBV6-1 to TRBJ1-2; tentative D call: TRBD1 (6 bases). Trimming shortened V by 7 bases and J by 0 bases, and 15 bases separated the two germline ends. The CDR3 is made up of 15 amino acids. CDR1 is MNHNS and CDR2 is SASEGT in the germline V gene. As DNA, the CDR3 is TGTGCCAGCACTACAAGCAGGGGAGCTAACTATGGCTACACCTTC. Translated: CASTTSRGANYGYTF.

This clone was observed a single time. The chain recombines TRBV4-2 with TRBJ2-3, with 10 bases fitting TRBD2. The CDR3 loop spans 17 amino acids. CDR1 and CDR2 from the germline V gene are LGHNA and YNFKEQ. With V trimmed by 2 bases and J by 6 bases, 11 bases remained unmatched. The CDR3 sequence is CASSQIGLAAWGDTQYF. CDR3 DNA sequence: TGTGCCAGCAGCCAAATAGGACTAGCGGCCTGGGGGGATACGCAGTATTTT.

The CDR3 protein is CASSVDRVGPQHF. The CDR3 DNA follows: TGTGCCAGCAGTGTTGACAGAGTAGGGCCCCAGCATTTT. The V call is TRBV28, the J call TRBJ1-5; a weak D match, TRBD1 (5 bases). Germline lookup yields CDR1 MDHEN and CDR2 SYDVKM. The CDR3 runs 13 residues. Trimming shortened V by 5 bases and J by 9 bases, and 14 bases separated the two germline ends.

The chain carries TRBV29-1 and TRBJ1-2, with D unclear. The germline V gene has CDR1 SQVTM and CDR2 ANQGSEA. The CDR3 has 12 amino acids. Trimming stripped 4 bases from V and 5 bases from J, with 11 bases between. The CDR3 spells CSVVHGLYGYTF. CDR3 nucleotides: TGCAGCGTTGTCCATGGGCTTTATGGCTACACCTTC.

This rearrangement joins TRBV29-1 to TRBJ2-7; D is possibly TRBD1 (6 bases). This CDR3 contains 11 residues. Trimming removed 7 bases from V and 7 bases from J, with 14 bases in between. The germline CDR1 and CDR2 sequences are SQVTM and ANQGSEA. In DNA, the CDR3 is TGCAGCGCAATACAGGGTCCGGAGCAGTACTTC. It specifies CSAIQGPEQYF.

J is TRBJ1-1 and V is TRBV29-1, with D unresolved. The V end lost 7 bases, the J end lost 5 bases, and 20 bases lay between the germline ends. Germline V lookup: CDR1 SQVTM, CDR2 ANQGSEA. This CDR3 contains 14 residues. Here the CDR3 DNA reads TGCAGCGGTTCCCTCACGGGGTCGGGAACTGAAGCTTTCTTT. Amino acid sequence: CSGSLTGSGTEAFF.

The chain has TRBV5-1 and TRBJ2-7; D unclear. CDR3 length: 14 amino acids. The germline V gene encodes CDR1 SGHRS and CDR2 YFSETQ. V lost 0 bases, J lost 2 bases, and 9 bases lay in between. CDR3 region: CASSLDRATYEQYF. The CDR3, as DNA: TGCGCCAGCAGCTTGGACAGAGCTACCTACGAGCAGTACTTC.

V is TRBV5-1 and J is TRBJ2-1, with a weak D call TRBD1 (6 bases). Germline V lookup: CDR1 SGHRS, CDR2 YFSETQ. This CDR3 spans 16 amino acids. V lost 4 bases and J 0 bases, leaving 14 bases between the germline ends. DNA for the CDR3: TGCGCCAGCAGCCTGACAGGCCCCTACTCCTACAATGAGCAGTTCTTC. Its translation: CASSLTGPYSYNEQFF.

The chain carries TRBV5-6 and TRBJ2-1; tentatively, D is TRBD1 (5 bases). V lost 4 bases, J lost 0 bases, and 14 bases lay in between. This CDR3 is 16 amino acids long. The V gene's germline CDR1 is SGHDT and CDR2 YYEEEE. The CDR3 DNA sequence: TGTGCCAGCAGCCGAATCGACAGCAGCTCCTACAATGAGCAGTTCTTC. Its translation: CASSRIDSSSYNEQFF.

This chain connects TRBV11-2 to TRBJ1-1; TRBD1 matches 7 bases. Germline values: CDR1 SGHAT, CDR2 FQNNGV. The V gene end was trimmed by 3 bases and the J gene end by 0 bases; junction bases not matched to a gene: 7. This CDR3 region has 16 residues. CDR3 nucleotides: TGTGCCAGCAGCTTTGAGACAGGGCTCATGAACACTGAAGCTTTCTTT. Translating it yields CASSFETGLMNTEAFF.

This chain joins TRBV27 and TRBJ2-5; D may be TRBD2 (7 bases). Trimming took off 0 bases at V and 5 bases at J, with 16 bases between the two ends. The CDR3 covers 16 residues. CDR1 is MNHEY and CDR2 is SMNVEV in the germline V gene (reference sequence). CDR3 in amino acids: CASSLSRGGLRETQYF. The DNA of the CDR3 is TGTGCCAGCAGTTTATCGAGGGGGGGCCTCCGGGAGACCCAGTACTTC.

The V call is TRBV5-1, the J call TRBJ1-4; D not certain. Germline values: CDR1 SGHRS, CDR2 YFSETQ. V dropped 6 bases and J dropped 6 bases, with 18 bases sitting between them. CDR3 length: 15 residues. CDR3 region: CASTPAGSSDEKLFF. CDR3 DNA sequence: TGCGCCAGCACCCCGGCGGGGAGTTCAGATGAAAAACTGTTTTTT.

This chain connects TRBV6-5 to TRBJ1-1; 10 bases are a match to TRBD1. The CDR3 has 15 residues. Germline values: CDR1 MNHEY, CDR2 SVGAGI. With 6 bases clipped from V and 5 bases from J, the junction kept 9 bases outside the gene matches. The CDR3: CASRQRTGGRTEAFF. CDR3 nucleotide sequence: TGTGCCAGCAGGCAACGGACAGGGGGACGGACTGAAGCTTTCTTT.

The rearrangement uses TRBV7-2 and TRBJ1-5; D possibly corresponds to TRBD1 (5 bases). The CDR3 spans 14 residues. Between the trimmed V and J ends, which lost 5 bases and 2 bases, there was a span of 10 bases. CDR1 and CDR2 from the germline V gene are SGHTA and FQGNSA. The CDR3 nucleotides are TGTGCCAGCAGCCAGGGCCAGGGCAATCAGCCCCAGCATTTT. This encodes CASSQGQGNQPQHF.

The chain has TRBV5-6 and TRBJ2-3; tentative D call: TRBD1 (7 bases). Trimming left V 9 bases short and J 3 bases short, with 20 bases between. The CDR3 runs to 15 residues. CDR1 and CDR2 (germline): SGHDT, YYEEEE. The CDR3 sequence: CATLWRRGRTDTQYF. CDR3 coding DNA: TGTGCCACCCTTTGGAGGAGGGGGCGGACAGATACGCAGTATTTT.

The rearrangement uses TRBV6-4 and TRBJ1-2; maybe TRBD1 (5 bases). V lost 0 bases and J lost 7, with 18 bases in between. The CDR3 sequence is 16 residues long. Germline loops: CDR1 MRHNA, CDR2 SNTAGT. The CDR3 nucleotides are TGTGCCAGCAGTGACTCGAATGTCAACAGGCCTTCTGGCTACACCTTC. It codes for CASSDSNVNRPSGYTF.

The V call is TRBV28, the J call TRBJ2-1; D unclear. Germline V gene data show CDR1 as MDHEN and CDR2 as SYDVKM. V was cut by 3 bases and J by 5 bases, with 2 bases left in between. The CDR3 runs 11 residues. The CDR3 DNA sequence: TGTGCCAGCAGTTTCGACAATGAGCAGTTCTTC. It yields the protein CASSFDNEQFF.

V and J are TRBV28 and TRBJ1-1, with 7 positions matching TRBD1. The CDR3 is made up of 14 amino acids. Trimming at V came to 7 bases and at J to 6 bases, leaving 11 bases not matched to a gene. The germline gives CDR1 MDHEN, CDR2 SYDVKM. The CDR3 protein is CASKFEGARSEAFF. DNA for the CDR3: TGTGCCAGCAAATTCGAGGGGGCGAGGTCTGAAGCTTTCTTT.

V gene TRBV6-6 combines with J gene TRBJ1-1; 9 nucleotides line up with TRBD1. After removal of 7 bases from V and 4 bases from J, the junction contained 7 bases not matched to a gene. The CDR3 runs 14 residues. From germline, CDR1 is MNHNY and CDR2 SVGAGI (reference sequence). CDR3 loop: CASTLTTGGTEAFF. CDR3 bases: TGTGCCAGCACCCTTACGACAGGGGGCACTGAAGCTTTCTTT.